The rows below give T cell receptor beta chains drawn from one sample of a study of T cells in Graves' hyperthyroidism and ophthalmopathy. TCRdb used MiXCR to reprocess the multiplex PCR reads, holding one entry per CDR3 protein. Of around 300,000 distinct CDR3 sequences listed, 13% to 15% are singletons. The sequenced sample consisted of blood. These receptors all stem from a woman aged 50 to 60 with Graves' hyperthyroidism that later progressed to Graves' ophthalmopathy. The CDR3 runs from the conserved cysteine through the conserved F or W. A D gene is named only where the DNA matches it firmly. Expanded clones get a size class; other rows say once, few or many, or leave the size out.

TRBJ2-3 many TRBD2 TRBV27 TGTGCCAGCAGTCCCAGGGGACTAGGCAGCCACACAGATACGCAGTATTTT CASSPRGLGSHTDTQYF
TRBJ1-1 many . TRBV7-9 TGTGCCAGCCACCTACGGGAGAGCGACACTGAAGCTTTCTTT CASHLRESDTEAFF
TRBJ1-2 . . TRBV14 TGTGCCAGCAGCGTAATTTATGGCTACACCTTC CASSVIYGYTF
TRBJ2-7 many TRBD2 TRBV20-1 TGCAGTGCTTACCCCGGGACTAGCGGAGACCACTACGAGCAGTACTTC CSAYPGTSGDHYEQYF
TRBJ1-1 . . TRBV5-1 TGCGCCAGCAGCTCGTTAGGGACCCTAACAGAAGCTTTCTTT CASSSLGTLTEAFF
TRBJ2-5 many TRBD1 TRBV2 TGTGCCAGCACGAAACGGACAGGGGCGGCAATGGGAGAGACCCAGTACTTC CASTKRTGAAMGETQYF
TRBJ2-5 few . TRBV10-3 TGTGCCATCAGTGATGGTGAGACCCAGTACTTC CAISDGETQYF
TRBJ1-1 many TRBD1 TRBV5-1 TGCGCCAGCAGCTTCGGACAGGAGAGGGCTGAAGCTTTCTTT CASSFGQERAEAFF
TRBJ1-4 . TRBD1 TRBV25-1 TGTGCCAGCAGGGGGACAGAGGGTGAAAAACTGTTTTTT CASRGTEGEKLFF
TRBJ2-7 . TRBD2 TRBV5-4 TGTGCCAGCAGCTTGGGGACTAGCGCCGAGCAGTACTTC CASSLGTSAEQYF
TRBJ2-3 many . TRBV7-6 TGTGCCAGCAGTACCAGACCACGCACAGATACGCAGTATTTT CASSTRPRTDTQYF
TRBJ2-7 many . TRBV10-3 TGTGCCATCAGTGAGCGGGAGGGGGCCGGCGAGCAGTACTTC CAISEREGAGEQYF
TRBJ2-1 many . TRBV29-1 TGCAGCGTTGAGGGGGACCTGCTTGAGCAGTTCTTC CSVEGDLLEQFF
TRBJ2-1 many . TRBV20-1 TGCAGTGCCCACCAAGTGGGAGTGGAGGAGCAGTTCTTC CSAHQVGVEEQFF
TRBJ2-2 many . TRBV18 TGTGCCAGCTCACCGTACCACCCAGGCACCGGGGAGCTGTTTTTT CASSPYHPGTGELFF
TRBJ2-7 many . TRBV20-1 TGCAGTGCTAGAGAACCGGGGTCCTCCTACGAGCAGTACTTC CSAREPGSSYEQYF
TRBJ2-5 many . TRBV28 TGTGCCAGCAGCCGAAGCGGCCTTGGGGGGCCCCAAGAGACCCAGTACTTC CASSRSGLGGPQETQYF
TRBJ1-1 many . TRBV20-1 TGCAGTGCTAGGGGGGTGGGGGTTGGGACTGAAGCTTTCTTT CSARGVGVGTEAFF
TRBJ2-7 many TRBD2 TRBV30 TGTGCCTGGAGGTTAAGCGGGGCCTACGAGCAGTACTTC CAWRLSGAYEQYF
TRBJ1-6 many TRBD1 TRBV29-1 TGCAGCGTTGGTCAAGGGGGCTCACCCCTCCACTTT CSVGQGGSPLHF
TRBJ2-7 many . TRBV27 TGTGCCAGCAGTCCGTCCGGCGGACACTCCTACGAGCAGTACTTC CASSPSGGHSYEQYF
TRBJ2-3 . TRBD2 TRBV6-1 TGTGCCAGCACGGGACTAGCGGGATCAGATACGCAGTATTTT CASTGLAGSDTQYF
TRBJ2-3 . TRBD2 TRBV10-2 TGCGCCAGCATCCCCCGAGGGCGGGAGGGGGTAGATACGCAGTATTTT CASIPRGREGVDTQYF
TRBJ2-7 many TRBD1 TRBV6-1 TGTGCCAGCGGGACAGAGTACGAGCAGTACTTC CASGTEYEQYF
TRBJ2-7 . TRBD2 TRBV27 TGTGCCAGCAGCCAAGATATTAGCGGGAGTACGGAGCAGTACTTC CASSQDISGSTEQYF
TRBJ1-1 many TRBD1 TRBV6-5 TGTGCCAGCAGTTACACGGGACAGGGCAAGAAGGGGCCTGAAGCTTTCTTT CASSYTGQGKKGPEAFF
TRBJ1-5 many . TRBV2 TGTGCCAGCAACCCTCGCGGGGGATTCAATCAGCCCCAGCATTTT CASNPRGGFNQPQHF
TRBJ1-2 many . TRBV24-1 TGTGCCACCAGTGACCGGGTGGGGGGCCGCAACTATGGCTACACCTTC CATSDRVGGRNYGYTF
TRBJ2-2 many . TRBV2 TGTGCCAGCAGTGAGTTCAGCGCGAACACCGGGGAGCTGTTTTTT CASSEFSANTGELFF
TRBJ2-3 many . TRBV28 TGTGCCAGCAGGCTACGCGCCCACCGGGGAGATACGCAGTATTTT CASRLRAHRGDTQYF
TRBJ2-7 many TRBD2 TRBV7-9 TGTGCCAGCAGCTACGCAAGCGGGAGTATGTACGAGCAGTACTTC CASSYASGSMYEQYF
TRBJ1-1 . TRBD1 TRBV3-1 TGTGCCAGCAGCTACCCCGGGACAGGGGAGAACACTGAAGCTTTCTTT CASSYPGTGENTEAFF
TRBJ2-1 many . TRBV3-1 TGTGCCAGCAGCCAAGATAGGGCTAGATCGTTCTTC CASSQDRARSFF
TRBJ1-5 once . TRBV11-2 TGTGCCAGCAGCTCCCCCCGCGGGGGTCAGCCCCAGCATTTT CASSSPRGGQPQHF
TRBJ2-7 many . TRBV6-1 TGTGCCAGCAGGATGGGAGTTGGCGGTTCCCCCTACGAGCAGTACTTC CASRMGVGGSPYEQYF
TRBJ2-7 many TRBD1 TRBV7-6 TGTGCCAGCAGCTTAGTGGGACAGGGCCCCTACGAGCAGTACTTC CASSLVGQGPYEQYF
TRBJ2-7 . TRBD2 TRBV25-1 TGTGCCAGCAGTGAATATATTAGCGGGAGGCAAACGACCTACGAGCAGTACTTC CASSEYISGRQTTYEQYF
TRBJ2-5 few . TRBV7-2 TGTGCCAGCAGCGAAGGGCCCCCAGAGACCCAGTACTTC CASSEGPPETQYF
TRBJ2-3 . TRBD2 TRBV6-2/TRBV6-3 TGTGCCAGCAAACTAGCGGGAGGGGCAGGTACGCAGTATTTT CASKLAGGAGTQYF
TRBJ1-1 few . TRBV6-6 TGTGCCAGCAGTTACAGGTGGGGAGAGACTGAAGCTTTCTTT CASSYRWGETEAFF
TRBJ1-2 many TRBD1 TRBV13 TGTGCCAGCAGCCAAGACAGGGGTTGGGATGGCTACACCTTC CASSQDRGWDGYTF
TRBJ1-1 many . TRBV30 TGTGCCTGGAGTGTCCTGGGAGGAGCCACTGAAGCTTTCTTT CAWSVLGGATEAFF
TRBJ1-2 . TRBD1 TRBV7-9 TGTGCCAGCAGCTTAGCGAGGGCGGCAGGGGGGCCCCTCGACTATGGCTACACCTTC CASSLARAAGGPLDYGYTF
TRBJ1-1 few TRBD1 TRBV27 TGTGCCAGCAGGCCCCATCTTCCAAGGACAGGCACTGAAGCTTTCTTT CASRPHLPRTGTEAFF
TRBJ2-1 many TRBD2 TRBV29-1 TGCAGCGTTCGTAGGACTAGCGGAGCCGAGCAGTTCTTC CSVRRTSGAEQFF
TRBJ2-1 many . TRBV19 TGTGCCAGTAGTAACAATCTGGACAATGAGCAGTTCTTC CASSNNLDNEQFF
TRBJ2-3 . . TRBV12-5 TGTGCTAGTGGTCCGGGGACTAGCACAGATACGCAGTATTTT CASGPGTSTDTQYF
TRBJ1-1 . . TRBV25-1 TGTGCCAGCAGTGACCACCGGAGGGGAAACACTGAAGCTTTCTTT CASSDHRRGNTEAFF
TRBJ2-7 many TRBD2 TRBV7-2 TGTGCCAGCAGCTTAGCTAGCGGGAGCGGCGAGCAGTACTTC CASSLASGSGEQYF
TRBJ1-2 . TRBD1 TRBV7-9 TGTGCCAGCAGCCCACCGGGACAGGGTATCTCTGGCTACACCTTC CASSPPGQGISGYTF
TRBJ2-3 many TRBD2 TRBV14 TGTGCCAGCAGCCGCACGAACCTCCTAGCGGGAGGTGGAGATACGCAGTATTTT CASSRTNLLAGGGDTQYF
TRBJ1-6 many TRBD1 TRBV6-1 TGTGCCAGCAGTGGAGGGACAGGGGGTTCACCCCTCCACTTT CASSGGTGGSPLHF
TRBJ2-3 many . TRBV20-1 TGCAGTGCTAGACCCCGCCGGGACGGGGGCACAGATACGCAGTATTTT CSARPRRDGGTDTQYF
TRBJ2-3 . . TRBV5-1 TGCGCCAGCAGCCCCTTAACCCAGACAGACACAGATACGCAGTATTTT CASSPLTQTDTDTQYF
TRBJ2-7 many TRBD2 TRBV30 TGTGCCTGGGATACGGGACTAGCGGCATACGAGCAGTACTTC CAWDTGLAAYEQYF